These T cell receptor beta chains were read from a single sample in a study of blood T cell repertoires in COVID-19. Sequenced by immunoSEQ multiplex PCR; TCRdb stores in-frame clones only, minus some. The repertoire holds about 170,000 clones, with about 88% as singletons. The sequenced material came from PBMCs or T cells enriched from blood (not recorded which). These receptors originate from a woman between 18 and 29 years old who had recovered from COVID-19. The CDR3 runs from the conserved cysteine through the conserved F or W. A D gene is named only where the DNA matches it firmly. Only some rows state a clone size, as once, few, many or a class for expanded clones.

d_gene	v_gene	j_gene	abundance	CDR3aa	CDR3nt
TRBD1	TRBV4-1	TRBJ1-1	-	CASSLKQGATEAFF	TGCGCCAGCAGCCTAAAACAGGGGGCGACTGAAGCTTTCTTT
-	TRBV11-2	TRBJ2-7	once	CASSIRDEQYF	TGTGCCAGCAGCATCCGGGACGAGCAGTACTTC
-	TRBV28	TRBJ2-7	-	CASTRIGTSDEQYF	TGTGCCAGCACCAGGATCGGGACATCGGACGAGCAGTACTTC
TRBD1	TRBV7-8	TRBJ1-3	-	CASSGKPGQGARIAGNTIYF	TGTGCCAGCAGCGGTAAACCGGGACAGGGGGCAAGAATCGCTGGAAACACCATATATTTT
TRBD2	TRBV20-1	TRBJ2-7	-	CSASNSGSYYEQYF	TGCAGTGCCAGTAATAGCGGGAGTTACTACGAGCAGTACTTC
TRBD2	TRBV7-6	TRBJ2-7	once	CASSSGTSGYEQYF	TGTGCCAGCAGCTCTGGGACTAGCGGGTACGAGCAGTACTTC
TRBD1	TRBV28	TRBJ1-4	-	CASTLRTGGGATNEKLFF	TGTGCCAGCACCCTTCGGACAGGCGGTGGGGCAACTAATGAAAAACTGTTTTTT
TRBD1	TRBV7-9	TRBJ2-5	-	CASSPGTGGETQYF	TGTGCCAGCAGCCCCGGGACAGGGGGAGAGACCCAGTACTTC
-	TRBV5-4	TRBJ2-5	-	CASSLARGGQETQYF	TGTGCCAGCAGCTTGGCCAGGGGAGGGCAAGAGACCCAGTACTTC
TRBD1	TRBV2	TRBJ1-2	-	CASSNRGRGYGYTF	TGTGCCAGCAGTAACAGGGGGCGAGGGTATGGCTACACCTTC
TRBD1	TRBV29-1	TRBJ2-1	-	CSVERTGGIYNEQFF	TGCAGCGTTGAACGGACAGGGGGAATATACAATGAGCAGTTCTTC
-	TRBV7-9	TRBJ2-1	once	CASSLTASYNEQFF	TGTGCCAGCAGCTTGACTGCTTCCTACAATGAGCAGTTCTTC
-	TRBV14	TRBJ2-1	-	CASSGPTARPDNEQFF	TGTGCCAGCAGCGGGCCTACAGCCCGCCCCGACAATGAGCAGTTCTTC
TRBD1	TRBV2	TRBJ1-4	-	CASSEATGSMGKLFF	TGTGCCAGCAGTGAAGCGACAGGGTCGATGGGTAAACTGTTTTTT
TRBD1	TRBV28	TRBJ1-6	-	CASKQGESPLHF	TGTGCCAGCAAACAGGGGGAATCACCCCTCCACTTT
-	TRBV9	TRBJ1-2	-	CASSVDVQGRGYTF	TGTGCCAGCAGCGTAGATGTTCAGGGGAGAGGCTACACCTTC
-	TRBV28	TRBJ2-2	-	CASSPQGNTGELFF	TGTGCCAGCAGTCCACAGGGGAACACCGGGGAGCTGTTTTTT
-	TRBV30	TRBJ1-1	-	CAWNMGGYTEAFF	TGTGCCTGGAATATGGGGGGGTACACTGAAGCTTTCTTT
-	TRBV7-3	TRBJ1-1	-	CASSVGANTEAFF	TGTGCCAGCAGCGTAGGGGCCAACACTGAAGCTTTCTTT
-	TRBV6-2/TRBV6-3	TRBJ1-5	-	CASSYSSLFGLRSNQPQHF	TGTGCCAGCAGTTACTCCTCCCTCTTCGGACTCAGGAGCAATCAGCCCCAGCATTTT
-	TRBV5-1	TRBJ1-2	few	CASSRGLNYGYTF	TGCGCCAGCAGCCGGGGACTCAACTATGGCTACACCTTC
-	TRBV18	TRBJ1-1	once	CASSPPHFGGNTEAFF	TGTGCCAGCTCACCACCGCACTTCGGGGGGAACACTGAAGCTTTCTTT
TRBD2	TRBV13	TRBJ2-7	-	CASSTRLAEYEQYF	TGTGCCAGCAGCACCCGACTAGCGGAATACGAGCAGTACTTC
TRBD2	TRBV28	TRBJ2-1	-	CASSLTSGRGDNEQFF	TGTGCCAGCAGTTTGACTAGCGGGAGAGGGGACAATGAGCAGTTCTTC
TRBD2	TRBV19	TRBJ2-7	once	CASSEGLAGTYEQYF	TGTGCCAGTAGCGAGGGACTAGCGGGAACCTACGAGCAGTACTTC
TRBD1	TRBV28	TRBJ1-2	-	CASRAHTETGPNYGYTF	TGTGCCAGCAGGGCACACACAGAGACAGGGCCTAACTATGGCTACACCTTC
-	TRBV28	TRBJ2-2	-	CASRIRQLDTGELFF	TGTGCCAGCAGAATAAGACAGCTGGATACCGGGGAGCTGTTTTTT
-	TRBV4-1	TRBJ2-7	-	CASSHQASYEQYF	TGCGCCAGCAGCCACCAGGCTTCCTACGAGCAGTACTTC
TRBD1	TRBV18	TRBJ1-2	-	CASSRPSGTGNYGYTF	TGTGCCAGCTCACGCCCCTCCGGGACAGGGAACTATGGCTACACCTTC
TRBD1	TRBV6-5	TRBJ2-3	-	CASSGTGSGWTQYF	TGTGCCAGCAGCGGGACAGGGAGCGGGTGGACGCAGTATTTT
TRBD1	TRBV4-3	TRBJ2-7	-	CASSQVGDRIYEQYF	TGCGCCAGCAGCCAAGTAGGGGACAGAATATACGAGCAGTACTTC
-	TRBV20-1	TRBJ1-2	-	CSATTAGYTF	TGCAGTGCTACCACAGCCGGCTACACCTTC
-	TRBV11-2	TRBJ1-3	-	CASSLPARGGLGSGNTIYF	TGTGCCAGCAGCTTACCCGCTCGGGGGGGACTCGGCTCTGGAAACACCATATATTTT
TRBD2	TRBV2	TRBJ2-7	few	CASSSGSLDYEQYF	TGTGCCAGTAGTAGCGGGAGTCTAGACTACGAGCAGTACTTC
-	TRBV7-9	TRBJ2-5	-	CASSFNREQETQYF	TGTGCCAGCAGCTTTAATAGGGAGCAAGAGACCCAGTACTTC
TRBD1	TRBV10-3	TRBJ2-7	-	CAISAGTAAYEQYF	TGTGCCATCAGTGCCGGGACAGCGGCCTACGAGCAGTACTTC
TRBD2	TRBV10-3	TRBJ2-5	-	CAISSSGRAKETQYF	TGTGCCATCAGTAGTAGCGGGAGGGCCAAAGAGACCCAGTACTTC
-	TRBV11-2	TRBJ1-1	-	CASSSQGFEAFF	TGTGCCAGCAGCTCGCAGGGTTTTGAAGCTTTCTTT
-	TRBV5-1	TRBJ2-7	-	CASSPRQILTSYEQYF	TGCGCCAGCAGCCCCAGACAGATACTCACTTCCTACGAGCAGTACTTC
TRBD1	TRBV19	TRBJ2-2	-	CASRAEGTGGTGELFF	TGTGCCAGTAGGGCCGAGGGGACAGGGGGAACCGGGGAGCTGTTTTTT
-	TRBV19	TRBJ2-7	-	CASSTMVQSDEQYF	TGTGCCAGTAGTACAATGGTCCAGAGCGACGAGCAGTACTTC
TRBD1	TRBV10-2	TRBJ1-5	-	CASSDLGTGNQPQHF	TGCGCCAGCAGTGATTTGGGGACAGGGAATCAGCCCCAGCATTTT
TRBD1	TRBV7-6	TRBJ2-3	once	CASSLGAGTGEDTQYF	TGTGCCAGCAGCTTAGGCGCCGGGACAGGGGAGGATACGCAGTATTTT
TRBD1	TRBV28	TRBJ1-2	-	CASSLTSPGTGDAGYTF	TGTGCCAGCAGCTTAACCAGTCCCGGGACAGGGGATGCTGGCTACACCTTC
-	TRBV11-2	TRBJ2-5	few	CASSLRGYETQYF	TGTGCCAGCAGCTTAAGGGGATACGAGACCCAGTACTTC